Following are 10 T cell receptor beta chains from one sample sequenced in a study of regulatory T cells in long-lasting Graves disease (dated by TCRdb to the early 2020s). Library preparation employed multiplex PCR. The sequencer listed for this sample is Illumina HiSeq 4000. CDR3 regions were amplified by Arm-PCR with iRepertoire HTBI primers to construct TCR beta libraries. TCRdb redid the processing of the public reads, applying fastp at Q25 and MiXCR, and retained in-frame beta chains. Rows with one shared CDR3 protein collapse into an entry with the most common genes and DNA. This sample has 450,000 or so distinct CDR3 sequences in its table, and about 22% of those were observed once. The top ten constitute 13% of the sample. Taken with the paper, the label for time point translates to: persistent/refractory GD, antithyroid drugs over 5 years with positive TRAb. RNA was extracted from PBMCs in TRIzol for both TCR sequencing and RNA sequencing.

The sample was peripheral blood mononuclear cells (PBMCs), taken when the disease was refractory, from a patient treated with antithyroid drugs. The receptors here all came from a female donor with Graves disease.

The chain joins TRBV6-1 to TRBJ2-1; D possibly corresponds to TRBD1 (7 bases). Germline CDR1 and CDR2: MNHNS and SASEGT. The length of the CDR3 is 16 residues. V dropped 6 bases and J dropped 6 bases, with 21 bases sitting between them. The CDR3 nucleotides read TGTGCCAGCAGAAAAACGGGGGCAGGGGGTATCAATGAGCAGTTCTTC. Translating it yields CASRKTGAGGINEQFF.

This clonotype showed up many times. The chain combines TRBV5-6 with TRBJ2-7; D is uncertain. Germline V CDR1 and CDR2: SGHDT, YYEEEE. Trimming stripped 0 bases from V and 2 bases from J, with 12 bases between. The CDR3 has 15 residues. CDR3 coding DNA: TGTGCCAGCAGCTTGGACAGTTTATCTACCTACGAGCAGTACTTC. The encoded protein is CASSLDSLSTYEQYF. Full variable domain (missing parts from reference TRBV5-6 and TRBJ2-7): DAGVTQSPTHLIKTRGQQVTLRCSPKSGHDTVSWYQQALGQGPQFIFQYYEEEERQRGNFPDRFSGHQFPNYSSELNVNALLLGDSALYLCASSLDSLSTYEQYFGPGTRLTVT.

This clonotype was counted only a few times. V gene TRBV7-2 combines with J gene TRBJ1-5, with D unclear. This CDR3 is built from 14 residues. The V end lost 6 bases, the J end lost 2 bases, and 11 bases lay between the germline ends. Germline V CDR1 and CDR2: SGHTA, FQGNSA. The CDR3 region is CASSRTIGNQPQHF. CDR3 nucleotide sequence: TGTGCCAGCAGTCGGACCATCGGCAATCAGCCCCAGCATTTT.

The CDR3 spells CASSALAGGPHEQYF. DNA of the CDR3: TGTGCCAGCAGCGCCCTAGCGGGGGGGCCCCACGAGCAGTACTTC. The chain employs TRBV7-2 and TRBJ2-7; 12 bases fit TRBD2. This CDR3 contains 15 residues. The trim removed 5 bases at V and 5 bases at J, leaving 7 bases unmatched. Per germline, CDR1 SGHTA and CDR2 FQGNSA.

The chain recombines TRBV9 with TRBJ1-2; TRBD1 matches 8 bases. This CDR3 is 14 amino acids long. Germline assignment: CDR1 SGDLS and CDR2 YYNGEE. The trim removed 0 bases at V and 8 bases at J, leaving 6 bases unmatched. The CDR3 here is CASSVDRGFLGYTF. The CDR3 nucleotides read TGTGCCAGCAGCGTAGACAGGGGGTTTCTAGGCTACACCTTC.

This chain connects TRBV28 to TRBJ2-3; possibly TRBD1 or TRBD2 for D (5 bases each). Germline V gene sequence: CDR1 MDHEN, CDR2 SYDVKM. The V and J ends lost 11 bases and 5 bases respectively, with 23 bases between them. The CDR3 has 15 amino acids. The CDR3 nucleotides read TGTGCCGCCAGTTTAACCGGGACCAGGGAAGATACGCAGTATTTT. Its translation is CAASLTGTREDTQYF.

Many counts were recorded for this clonotype. The chain uses TRBV28 and TRBJ1-2; D may be TRBD1 (5 bases). Trimming removed 4 bases from V and 4 bases from J, with 7 bases in between. Germline assignment: CDR1 MDHEN and CDR2 SYDVKM. This CDR3 contains 12 residues. This chain's CDR3 is CASSSTVYGYTF. The CDR3 DNA reads as TGTGCCAGCAGTTCGACAGTCTATGGCTACACCTTC.

This clonotype appeared many times. The chain employs TRBV28 and TRBJ1-5; D possibly corresponds to TRBD1 (5 bases). V lost 0 bases and J 7 bases, leaving 19 bases between the germline ends. Germline CDR1 reads MDHEN; CDR2 reads SYDVKM. The CDR3 loop spans 17 amino acids. CDR3 sequence (DNA): TGTGCCAGCAGTTTATGGTATATTGGGCAGGGAGGACAGCCCCAGCATTTT. Protein: CASSLWYIGQGGQPQHF.

J is TRBJ1-1 and V is TRBV5-6; 9 bases agree with TRBD1. Trimming cost V 6 bases and J 5 bases; bases outside gene matches: 5. Germline V gene data show CDR1 as SGHDT and CDR2 as YYEEEE. CDR3 length equals 13 residues. DNA of the CDR3: TGTGCCAGCACTCTGACAGGGGGGACTGAAGCTTTCTTT. Translated: CASTLTGGTEAFF.

This chain connects TRBV27 to TRBJ1-6; no definite D call. V was clipped by 2 bases and J by 14 bases, with 19 bases between them. CDR3 length: 15 amino acids. Germline V lookup: CDR1 MNHEY, CDR2 SMNVEV (reference sequence). The CDR3 DNA reads TGTGCCAGCAGTTTAAATAGTTGGTCCGGGAGGGCCCTCCACTTT. This encodes CASSLNSWSGRALHF.